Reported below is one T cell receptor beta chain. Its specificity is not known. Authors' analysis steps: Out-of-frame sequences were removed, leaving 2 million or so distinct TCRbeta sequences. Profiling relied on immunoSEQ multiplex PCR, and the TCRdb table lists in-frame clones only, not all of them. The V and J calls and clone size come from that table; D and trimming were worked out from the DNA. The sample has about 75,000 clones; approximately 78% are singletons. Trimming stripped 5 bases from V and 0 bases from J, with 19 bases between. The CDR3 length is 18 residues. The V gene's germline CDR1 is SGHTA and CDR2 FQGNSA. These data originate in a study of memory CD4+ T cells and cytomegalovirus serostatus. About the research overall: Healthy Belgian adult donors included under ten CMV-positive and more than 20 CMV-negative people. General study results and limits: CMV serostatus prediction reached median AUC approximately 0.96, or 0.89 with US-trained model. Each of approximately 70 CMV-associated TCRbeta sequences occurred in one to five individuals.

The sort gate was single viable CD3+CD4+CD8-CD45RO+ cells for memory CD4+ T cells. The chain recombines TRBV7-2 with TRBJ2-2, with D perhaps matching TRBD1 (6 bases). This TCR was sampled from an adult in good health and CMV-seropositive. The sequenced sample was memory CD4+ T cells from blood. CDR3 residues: CASSVTTWTEANTGELFF. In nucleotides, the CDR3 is TGTGCCAGCAGCGTCACGACTTGGACAGAAGCGAACACCGGGGAGCTGTTTTTT. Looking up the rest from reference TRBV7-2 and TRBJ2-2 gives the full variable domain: GAGVSQSPSNKVTEKGKDVELRCDPISGHTALYWYRQSLGQGLEFLIYFQGNSAPDKSGLPSDRFSAERTGGSVSTLTIQRTQQEDSAVYLCASSVTTWTEANTGELFFGEGSRLTVL.